Sequencing of this TCR beta chain was carried out in a study of blood T cell repertoires in COVID-19. About the research overall: Specimens from acute and convalescent COVID-19 originated in the United States, Italy and Spain. T cells, B-cell-depleted T cells, or PBMCs provided the cDNA or gDNA that served as material.

In the original analysis: The authors estimated nucleated cell counts from reference gene primer amplification. Sequenced by immunoSEQ multiplex PCR; TCRdb stores in-frame clones only, minus some. From that table come the V and J calls and clone size; the DNA was used to work out D and trimming. The sample lists 250,000 to 350,000 clones; 85% were seen once. The CDR3 totals 15 residues. V lost 5 bases, J lost 4 bases, and 10 bases stayed unmatched. Germline-derived CDR1 and CDR2 are SGHAT and FQNNGV. The specimen was peripheral blood. The sequence derives from a woman aged 45-60 years with active or convalescent COVID-19. The V and J genes are TRBV11-2 and TRBJ1-1; 7 bases map to TRBD1. CDR3 region: CASSRFATGSTEAFF. The CDR3 DNA follows: TGTGCCAGCAGCCGTTTTGCGACAGGGAGCACTGAAGCTTTCTTT.